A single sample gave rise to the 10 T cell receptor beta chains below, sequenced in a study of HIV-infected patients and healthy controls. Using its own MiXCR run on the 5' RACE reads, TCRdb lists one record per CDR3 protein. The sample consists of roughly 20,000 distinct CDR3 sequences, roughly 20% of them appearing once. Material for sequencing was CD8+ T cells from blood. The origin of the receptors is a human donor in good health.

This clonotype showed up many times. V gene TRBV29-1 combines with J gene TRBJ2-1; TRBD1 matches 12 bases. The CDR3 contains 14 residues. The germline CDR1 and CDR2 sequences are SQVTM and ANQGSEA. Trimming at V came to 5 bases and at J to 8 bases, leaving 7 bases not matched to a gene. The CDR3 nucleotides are TGCAGCGTTTCGGGGGACAGGGGGCGGGATGAGCAGTTCTTC. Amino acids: CSVSGDRGRDEQFF.

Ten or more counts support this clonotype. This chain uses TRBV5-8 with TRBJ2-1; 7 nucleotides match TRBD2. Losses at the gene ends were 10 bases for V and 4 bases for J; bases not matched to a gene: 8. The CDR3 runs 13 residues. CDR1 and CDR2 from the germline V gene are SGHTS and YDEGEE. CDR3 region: CAYRVGGYNEQFF. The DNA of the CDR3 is TGTGCCTACCGAGTCGGGGGGTACAATGAGCAGTTCTTC.

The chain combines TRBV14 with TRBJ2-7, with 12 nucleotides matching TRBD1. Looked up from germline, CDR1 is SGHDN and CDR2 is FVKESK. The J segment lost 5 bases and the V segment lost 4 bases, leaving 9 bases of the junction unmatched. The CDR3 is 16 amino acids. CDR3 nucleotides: TGTGCCAGCAGCCCCAGGATGGGACAGGGGGCCGACGAGCAGTACTTC. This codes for CASSPRMGQGADEQYF.

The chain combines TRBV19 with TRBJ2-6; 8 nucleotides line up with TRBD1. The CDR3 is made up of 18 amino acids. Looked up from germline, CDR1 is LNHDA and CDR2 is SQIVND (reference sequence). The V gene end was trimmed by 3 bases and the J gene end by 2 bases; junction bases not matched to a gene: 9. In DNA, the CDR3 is TGTGCCAGTAGTATTGTACGGCACAGGGGGACTGGGGCCAACGTCCTGACTTTC. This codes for CASSIVRHRGTGANVLTF.

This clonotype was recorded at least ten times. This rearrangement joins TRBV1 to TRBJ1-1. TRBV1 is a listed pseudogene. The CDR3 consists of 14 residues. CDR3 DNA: TGCACCAGCAGCAAAGCGGGGGGGGGCACTGAAGCTTTCTTT. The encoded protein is CTSSKAGGGTEAFF.

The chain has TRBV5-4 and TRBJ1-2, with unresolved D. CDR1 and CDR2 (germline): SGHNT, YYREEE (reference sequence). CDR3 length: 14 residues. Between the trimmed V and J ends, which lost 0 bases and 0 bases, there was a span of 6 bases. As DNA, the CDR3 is TGTGCCAGCAGCTTGGACAGTACTAACTATGGCTACACCTTC. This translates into CASSLDSTNYGYTF.

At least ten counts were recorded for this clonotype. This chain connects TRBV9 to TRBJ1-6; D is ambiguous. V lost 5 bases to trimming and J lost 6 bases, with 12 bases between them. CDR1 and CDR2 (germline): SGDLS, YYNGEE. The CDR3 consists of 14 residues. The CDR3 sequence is CASSKGISNSPLHF. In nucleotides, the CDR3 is TGTGCCAGCAGTAAGGGAATTAGTAATTCACCCCTCCACTTT.

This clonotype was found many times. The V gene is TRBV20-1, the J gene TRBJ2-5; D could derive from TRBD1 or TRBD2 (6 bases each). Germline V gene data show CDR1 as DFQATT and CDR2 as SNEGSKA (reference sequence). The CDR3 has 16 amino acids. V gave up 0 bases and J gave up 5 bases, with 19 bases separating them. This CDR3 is CSARDNGGRGFETQYF. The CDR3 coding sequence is TGCAGTGCTAGAGATAATGGGGGGCGGGGTTTCGAGACCCAGTACTTC.

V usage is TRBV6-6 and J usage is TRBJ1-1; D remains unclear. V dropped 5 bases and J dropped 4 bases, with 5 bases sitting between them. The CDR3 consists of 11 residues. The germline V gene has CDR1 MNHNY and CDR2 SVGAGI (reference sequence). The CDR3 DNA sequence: TGTGCCAGCAGTGGGGTCACTGAAGCTTTCTTT. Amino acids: CASSGVTEAFF.

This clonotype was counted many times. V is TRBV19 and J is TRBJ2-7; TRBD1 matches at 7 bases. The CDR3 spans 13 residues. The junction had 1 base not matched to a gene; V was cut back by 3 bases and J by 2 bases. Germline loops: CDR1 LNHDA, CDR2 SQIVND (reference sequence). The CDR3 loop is CASSIGTAYEQYF. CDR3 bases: TGTGCCAGTAGTATTGGGACAGCCTACGAGCAGTACTTC.